Each of the 2 T cell receptor beta chains below was sequenced from the same sample in a study of blood T cell repertoires in COVID-19. The method was immunoSEQ multiplex PCR; TCRdb's version includes in-frame clones alone and lacks a portion of them. In the table there are 350,000 to 400,000 clones, about nine tenths of which are singletons. The sequenced sample was PBMCs or T cells enriched from blood (not recorded which). Every receptor here comes from a woman in her forties who had been exposed to COVID-19.

This clone was counted between two and nine times. The gene calls are TRBV9 and TRBJ2-3, with TRBD2 matching 12 bases. Germline-derived CDR1 and CDR2 are SGDLS and YYNGEE. Trimming at V came to 0 bases and at J to 2 bases, leaving 4 bases not matched to a gene. This CDR3 has 17 amino acids. The CDR3 DNA reads TGTGCCAGCAGCGTAGAGGCTAGCGGGGGGGACACAGATACGCAGTATTTT. This sequence encodes CASSVEASGGDTDTQYF.

The chain employs TRBV15 and TRBJ2-5, with D possibly matching TRBD2 (6 bases). The CDR3 extends over 13 amino acids. The germline V gene encodes CDR1 LNHNV and CDR2 YYDKDF (reference sequence). Trimming left V 8 bases short and J 2 bases short, with 12 bases between. The CDR3 DNA reads as TGTGCCACCTCCAGGGACTTTCAAGAGACCCAGTACTTC. The encoded protein is CATSRDFQETQYF.